This T cell receptor (beta chain) emerged from a study of blood T cells in healthy people across ages. Study findings and constraints: Bulk PBMC profiling left naive and antigen-experienced comparisons inconclusive. The fall in TCR beta diversity per million T cells was roughly linear with age.

Roughly 9.2 milliliters was the volume of peripheral blood drawn from each donor. PBMCs numbering at least 7 million were isolated per sample. This CDR3 contains 15 residues. CDR1 and CDR2 from the germline V gene are SGHTS and YDEGEE. As regards this clonotype: The target antigen is unknown. Being one base from a much bigger clone, this may be a read error.

The second PCR ran about 6 to 12 cycles with a sample-barcoded 5' primer and J-beta primers. From the 5' RACE reads, TCRdb called clonotypes with MiXCR, one entry per CDR3 protein. The repertoire holds about 640,000 distinct CDR3 sequences, with approximately 30% as singletons. The rearrangement links TRBV5-8 to TRBJ1-6; no reliable D call. This TCR was sampled from a woman at least 80 years old in good health. Sequencing used blood. CDR3 DNA: TGTGCCAGCAGCTTGGTCGGTCAAGGGTGGTCACCCCCCCACTTT. This codes for CASSLVGQGWSPPHF.